This T cell receptor beta chain comes out of a study of monozygotic twins with inflammatory bowel disease. For this clonotype: Its antigen is currently unknown.

3,000 to 4,500 ng of total RNA went into each TCR library. Via template switching, UMIs carrying a 6-nucleotide sample barcode were introduced. TCRdb reanalyzed the 5' RACE reads and collapses them to one entry per CDR3 protein, without DNA. This table lists about 300,000 distinct CDR3 sequences. Notes on the study in general: Perhaps reflecting limited power, concordant and discordant twins did not differ in repertoire similarity. Using the inverse Simpson index, IBD patients had lower TCRbeta diversity than healthy co-twins.

The source material was blood. The sequence was collected from a human donor with ulcerative colitis or Crohn's disease, or a healthy co-twin of an affected twin (not recorded which).

CDR3 sequence: CASSQVANEQFF. The V gene is TRBV3-1, the J gene TRBJ2-1. Germline V CDR1 and CDR2: LGHDT, YNNKEL (reference sequence). CDR3 length: 12 residues.